The TCR beta chain under discussion was sequenced for a study of T cell changes during pregnancy in multiple sclerosis. Clones were read by immunoSEQ multiplex PCR, and TCRdb kept only the in-frame ones, dropping some. Among about 39,000 clones listed, approximately 94% were seen once. The V and J ends lost 7 bases and 10 bases, in that order; junction bases with no gene match: 12. Germline-derived CDR1 and CDR2 are SQVTM and ANQGSEA. The CDR3 contains 12 residues. Material: CD4+ T cells from peripheral blood mononuclear cells, obtained after pregnancy. The chain employs TRBV29-1 and TRBJ1-1; 7 bases map to TRBD1. The TCR originated in a female donor with multiple sclerosis, enrolled in a pregnancy study. The CDR3 nucleotides are TGCAGCGACGTGACAGGGCTGGCTGGAGCTTTCTTT. Its protein is CSDVTGLAGAFF.